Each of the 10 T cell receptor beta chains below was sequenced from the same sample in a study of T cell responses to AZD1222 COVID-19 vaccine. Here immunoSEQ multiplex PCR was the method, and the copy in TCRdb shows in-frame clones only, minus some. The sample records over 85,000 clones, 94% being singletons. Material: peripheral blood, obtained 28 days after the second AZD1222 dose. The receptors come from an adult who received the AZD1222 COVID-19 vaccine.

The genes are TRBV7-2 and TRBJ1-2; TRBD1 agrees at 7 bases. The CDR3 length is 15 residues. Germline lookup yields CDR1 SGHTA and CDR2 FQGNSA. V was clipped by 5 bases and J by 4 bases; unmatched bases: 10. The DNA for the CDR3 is TGTGCCAGCAGCCAAAAGACAGGGTGGACCTATGGCTACACCTTC. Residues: CASSQKTGWTYGYTF. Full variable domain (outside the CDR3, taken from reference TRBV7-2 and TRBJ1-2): GAGVSQSPSNKVTEKGKDVELRCDPISGHTALYWYRQSLGQGLEFLIYFQGNSAPDKSGLPSDRFSAERTGGSVSTLTIQRTQQEDSAVYLCASSQKTGWTYGYTFGSGTRLTVV.

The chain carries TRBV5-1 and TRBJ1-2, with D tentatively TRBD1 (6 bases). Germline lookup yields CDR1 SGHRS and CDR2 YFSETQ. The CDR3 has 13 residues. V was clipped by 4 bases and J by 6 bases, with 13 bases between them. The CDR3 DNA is TGCGCCAGCAGCCAACAGGGCCGAGATGGCTACACCTTC. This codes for CASSQQGRDGYTF.

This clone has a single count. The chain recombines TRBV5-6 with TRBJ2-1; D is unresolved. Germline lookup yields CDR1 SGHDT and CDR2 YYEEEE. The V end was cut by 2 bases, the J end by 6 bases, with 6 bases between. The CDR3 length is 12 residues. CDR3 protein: CASSFVGNEQFF. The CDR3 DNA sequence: TGTGCCAGCAGCTTTGTGGGCAATGAGCAGTTCTTC.

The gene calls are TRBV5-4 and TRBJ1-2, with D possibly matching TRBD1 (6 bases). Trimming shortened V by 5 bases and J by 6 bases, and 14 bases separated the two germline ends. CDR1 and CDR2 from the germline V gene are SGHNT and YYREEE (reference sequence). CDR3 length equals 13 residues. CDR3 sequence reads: CASRVRGGNGYTF. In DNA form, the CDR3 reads TGTGCCAGCAGGGTCAGGGGAGGCAATGGCTACACCTTC.

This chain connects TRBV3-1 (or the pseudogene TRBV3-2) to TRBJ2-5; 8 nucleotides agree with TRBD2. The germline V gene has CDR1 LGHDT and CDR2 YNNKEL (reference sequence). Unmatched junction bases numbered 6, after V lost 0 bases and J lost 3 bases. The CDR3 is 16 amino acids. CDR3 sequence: CASSQEWRGAKETQYF. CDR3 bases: TGTGCCAGCAGCCAAGAGTGGCGGGGGGCAAAAGAGACCCAGTACTTC.

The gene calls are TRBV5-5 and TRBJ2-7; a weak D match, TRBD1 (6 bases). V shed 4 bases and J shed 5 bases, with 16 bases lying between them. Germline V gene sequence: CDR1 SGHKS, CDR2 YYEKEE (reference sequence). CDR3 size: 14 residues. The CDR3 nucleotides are TGTGCCAGCAGCGACAGGAGAGTTCTCCACGAGCAGTACTTC. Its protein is CASSDRRVLHEQYF. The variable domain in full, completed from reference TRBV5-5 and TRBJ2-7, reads DAGVTQSPTHLIKTRGQQVTLRCSPISGHKSVSWYQQVLGQGPQFIFQYYEKEERGRGNFPDRFSARQFPNYSSELNVNALLLGDSALYLCASSDRRVLHEQYFGPGTRLTVT.

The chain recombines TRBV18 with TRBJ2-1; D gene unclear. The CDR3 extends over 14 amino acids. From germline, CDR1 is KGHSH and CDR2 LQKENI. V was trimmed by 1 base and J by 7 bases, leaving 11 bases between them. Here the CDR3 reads CASSPRGSGNEQFF. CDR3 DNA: TGTGCCAGCTCACCACGGGGATCTGGGAATGAGCAGTTCTTC.

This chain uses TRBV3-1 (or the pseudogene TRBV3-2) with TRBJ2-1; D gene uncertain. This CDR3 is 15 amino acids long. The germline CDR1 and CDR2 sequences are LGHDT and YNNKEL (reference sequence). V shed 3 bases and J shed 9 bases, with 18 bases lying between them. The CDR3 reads CASSQPDGPAGEQFF. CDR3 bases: TGTGCCAGCAGCCAGCCCGACGGACCAGCCGGTGAGCAGTTCTTC.

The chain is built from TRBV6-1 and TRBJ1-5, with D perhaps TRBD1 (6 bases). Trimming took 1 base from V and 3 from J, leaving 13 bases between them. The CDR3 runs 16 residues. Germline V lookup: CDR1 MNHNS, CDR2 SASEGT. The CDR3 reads CASSEGQGWTNQPQHF. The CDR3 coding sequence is TGTGCCAGCAGTGAAGGGCAGGGGTGGACCAATCAGCCCCAGCATTTT.

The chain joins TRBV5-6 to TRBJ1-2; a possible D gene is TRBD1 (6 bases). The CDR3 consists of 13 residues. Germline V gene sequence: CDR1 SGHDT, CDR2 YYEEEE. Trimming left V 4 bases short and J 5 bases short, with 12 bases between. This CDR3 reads CASSLRDTYGYTF. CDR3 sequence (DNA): TGTGCCAGCAGCCTACGGGACACTTATGGCTACACCTTC. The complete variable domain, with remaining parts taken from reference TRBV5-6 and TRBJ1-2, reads DAGVTQSPTHLIKTRGQQVTLRCSPKSGHDTVSWYQQALGQGPQFIFQYYEEEERQRGNFPDRFSGHQFPNYSSELNVNALLLGDSALYLCASSLRDTYGYTFGSGTRLTVV.